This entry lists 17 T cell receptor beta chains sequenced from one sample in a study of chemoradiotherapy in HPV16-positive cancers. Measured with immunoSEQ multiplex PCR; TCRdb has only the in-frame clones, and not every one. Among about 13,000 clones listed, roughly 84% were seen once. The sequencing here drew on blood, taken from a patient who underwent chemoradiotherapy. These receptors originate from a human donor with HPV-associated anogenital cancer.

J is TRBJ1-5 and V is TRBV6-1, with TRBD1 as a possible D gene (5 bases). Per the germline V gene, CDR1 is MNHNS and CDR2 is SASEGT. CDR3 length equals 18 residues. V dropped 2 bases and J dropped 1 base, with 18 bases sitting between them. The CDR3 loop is CASSERLSGLVSNQPQHF. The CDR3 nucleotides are TGTGCCAGCAGTGAACGCCTCTCAGGGCTGGTAAGCAATCAGCCCCAGCATTTT.

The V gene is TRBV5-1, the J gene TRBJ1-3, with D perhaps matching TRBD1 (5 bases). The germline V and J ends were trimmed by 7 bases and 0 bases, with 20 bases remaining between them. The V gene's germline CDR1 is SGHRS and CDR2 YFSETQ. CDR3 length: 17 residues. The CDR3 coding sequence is TGCGCCAGCCCGAGAGGGGACCAGCCGATCTCTGGAAACACCATATATTTT. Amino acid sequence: CASPRGDQPISGNTIYF.

The CDR3 loop reads CASRRRRPYGYTF. The CDR3 DNA follows: TGCGCCAGCCGGAGGCGCCGTCCCTATGGCTACACCTTC. This rearrangement joins TRBV10-1 to TRBJ1-2; unclear D gene. Germline V CDR1 and CDR2: WNHNN, SYGVQD (reference sequence). This CDR3 region has 13 residues. Trimming shortened V by 8 bases and J by 4 bases, and 14 bases separated the two germline ends.

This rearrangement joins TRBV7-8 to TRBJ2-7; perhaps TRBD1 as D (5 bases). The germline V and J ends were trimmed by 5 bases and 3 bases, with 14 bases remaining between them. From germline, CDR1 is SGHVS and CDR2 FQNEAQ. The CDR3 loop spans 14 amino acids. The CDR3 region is CASSPTAQGYEQYV. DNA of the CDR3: TGTGCCAGCAGCCCAACCGCCCAGGGCTACGAGCAGTACGTC.

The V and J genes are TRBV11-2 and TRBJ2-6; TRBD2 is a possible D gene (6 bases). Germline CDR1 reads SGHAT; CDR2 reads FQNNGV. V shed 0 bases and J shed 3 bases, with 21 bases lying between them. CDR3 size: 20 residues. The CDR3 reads CASSLELGGVGGYGANVLTF. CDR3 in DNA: TGTGCCAGCAGCTTAGAACTCGGAGGTGTCGGGGGTTATGGGGCCAACGTCCTGACTTTC.

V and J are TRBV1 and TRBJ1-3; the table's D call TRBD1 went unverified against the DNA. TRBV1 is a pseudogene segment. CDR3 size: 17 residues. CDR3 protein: CTSSPRTGLLYGNTIYF. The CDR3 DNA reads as TGCACCAGCAGCCCCCGGACAGGGCTCTTGTATGGAAACACCATATATTTT.

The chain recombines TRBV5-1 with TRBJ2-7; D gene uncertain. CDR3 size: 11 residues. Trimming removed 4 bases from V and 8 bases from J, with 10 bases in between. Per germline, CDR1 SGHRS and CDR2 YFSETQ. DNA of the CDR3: TGCGCCAGCAGCCTGAATGAACAGCAGTACTTC. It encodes CASSLNEQQYF.

CDR3 sequence reads: CASRLGQKQETQYF. CDR3 DNA sequence: TGTGCCAGCAGGCTGGGACAGAAGCAAGAGACCCAGTACTTC. The chain combines TRBV2 with TRBJ2-5; 7 bases fit TRBD1. There are 14 residues in the CDR3. Germline V gene data show CDR1 as SNHLY and CDR2 as FYNNEI. V lost 6 bases, J lost 2 bases, and 6 bases stayed unmatched.

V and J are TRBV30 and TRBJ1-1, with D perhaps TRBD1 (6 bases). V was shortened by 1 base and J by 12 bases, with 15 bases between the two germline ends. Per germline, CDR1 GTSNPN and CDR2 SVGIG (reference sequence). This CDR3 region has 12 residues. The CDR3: CAWSATTGLTFF. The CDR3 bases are TGTGCCTGGAGTGCAACCACAGGGTTAACTTTCTTT.

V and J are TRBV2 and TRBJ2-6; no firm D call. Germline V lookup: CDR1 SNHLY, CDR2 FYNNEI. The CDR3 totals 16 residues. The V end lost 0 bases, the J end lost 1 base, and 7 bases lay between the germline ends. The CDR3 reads CASSEAGPSGANVLTF. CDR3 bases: TGTGCCAGCAGTGAAGCCGGGCCATCTGGGGCCAACGTCCTGACTTTC.

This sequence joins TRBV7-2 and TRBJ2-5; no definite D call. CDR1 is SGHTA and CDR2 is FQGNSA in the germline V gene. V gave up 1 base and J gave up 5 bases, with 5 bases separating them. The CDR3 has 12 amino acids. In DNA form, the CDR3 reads TGTGCCAGCAGCTTAGTGTCGGAGACCCAGTACTTC. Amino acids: CASSLVSETQYF.

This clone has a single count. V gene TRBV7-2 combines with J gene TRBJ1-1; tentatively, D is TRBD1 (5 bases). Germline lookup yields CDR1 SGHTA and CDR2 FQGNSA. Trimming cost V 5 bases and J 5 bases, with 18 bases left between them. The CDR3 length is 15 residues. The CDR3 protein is CASSPRFGGVTEAFF. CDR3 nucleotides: TGTGCCAGCAGCCCGAGGTTTGGGGGGGTGACTGAAGCTTTCTTT.

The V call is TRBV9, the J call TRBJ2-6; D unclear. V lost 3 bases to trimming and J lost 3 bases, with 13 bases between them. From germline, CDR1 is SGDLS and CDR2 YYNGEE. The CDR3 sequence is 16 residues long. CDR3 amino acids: CASSADDGLGANVLTF. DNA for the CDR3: TGTGCCAGCAGCGCTGATGACGGTCTTGGGGCCAACGTCCTGACTTTC.

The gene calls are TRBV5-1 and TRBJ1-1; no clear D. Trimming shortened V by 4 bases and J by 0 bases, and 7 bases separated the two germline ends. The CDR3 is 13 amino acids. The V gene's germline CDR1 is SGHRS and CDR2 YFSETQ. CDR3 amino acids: CASSQLLNTEAFF. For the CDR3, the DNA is TGCGCCAGCAGCCAATTACTGAACACTGAAGCTTTCTTT.

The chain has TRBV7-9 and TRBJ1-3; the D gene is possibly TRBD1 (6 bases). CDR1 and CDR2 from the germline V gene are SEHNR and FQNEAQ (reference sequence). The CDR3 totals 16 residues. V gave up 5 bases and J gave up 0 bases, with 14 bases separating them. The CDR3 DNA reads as TGTGCCAGCAGCGCCTTACAGGGAATCTCTGGAAACACCATATATTTT. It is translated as CASSALQGISGNTIYF.

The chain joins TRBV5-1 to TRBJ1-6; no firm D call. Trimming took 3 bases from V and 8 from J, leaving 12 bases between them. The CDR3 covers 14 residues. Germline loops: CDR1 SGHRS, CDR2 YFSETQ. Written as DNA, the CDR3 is TGCGCCAGCAGCTCAGGCGACCCGGATTCACCCCTCCACTTT. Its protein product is CASSSGDPDSPLHF.

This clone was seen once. CDR3: CASSSTGTDTEAFF. Here the CDR3 DNA reads TGTGCCAGCAGTTCGACAGGGACCGACACTGAAGCTTTCTTT. The chain has TRBV2 and TRBJ1-1; TRBD1 matches 7 bases. With V trimmed by 5 bases and J by 3 bases, 6 bases remained unmatched. This CDR3 contains 14 residues. Germline assignment: CDR1 SNHLY and CDR2 FYNNEI.